One and the same sample provided the 16 T cell receptor beta chains below, sequenced in a study of post-analysis software for immune sequencing data. The study's findings and limits: Among 5 or 6 TRBV segments more frequent in patients than controls were TRBV5-6, TRBV5-1 and TRBV20-1.

Built from TCR beta cDNA, the libraries had unique molecular identifiers in them. MiXCR, applied by TCRdb to the PCR reads, yields one record per CDR3 protein. This sample has 750,000 to 950,000 distinct CDR3 sequences; around 50% occur once, and the top ten carry approximately 4.3%. These TCRs are of unknown antigen specificity. Specimen: blood. The source of these receptors is a girl between 10 and 17 years old with multiple sclerosis.

CDR3 sequence reads: CAIRASGGTNTEAFF. The CDR3 DNA reads TGTGCCATCAGGGCCTCCGGCGGCACCAACACTGAAGCTTTCTTT. The chain combines TRBV10-3 with TRBJ1-1; D is undetermined. The V and J ends lost 6 bases and 2 bases respectively, with 16 bases between them. The CDR3 spans 15 residues. From germline, CDR1 is ENHRY and CDR2 SYGVKD.

Here the CDR3 DNA reads TGCGCCAGCAGCCAAGTCGGGGGCAGGGACTGGAATGAAAAACTGTTTTTT. This gives the protein CASSQVGGRDWNEKLFF. The chain recombines TRBV4-1 with TRBJ1-4; TRBD1 is a possible D gene (6 bases). Looked up from germline, CDR1 is MGHRA and CDR2 is YSYEKL. Trimming left V 1 base short and J 5 bases short, with 17 bases between. This CDR3 has 17 residues.

This clonotype has just a few counts. The V and J genes are TRBV29-1 and TRBJ2-1; no firm D call. Germline loops: CDR1 SQVTM, CDR2 ANQGSEA. The CDR3 extends over 13 amino acids. Trimming stripped 3 bases from V and 3 bases from J, with 9 bases between. CDR3 sequence: CSVDRVGYNEQFF. The DNA of the CDR3 is TGCAGCGTTGATAGAGTAGGCTACAATGAGCAGTTCTTC.

This clonotype was detected a few times. This chain links TRBV12-3 or TRBV12-4 with TRBJ2-7, with TRBD1 matching over 10 bases. The V segment lost 4 bases and the J segment 2 bases; nucleotides outside the gene matches: 5. The CDR3 is made up of 15 amino acids. The CDR3 here is CASSWDRGLTYEQYF. The DNA for the CDR3 is TGTGCCAGCAGTTGGGACAGGGGCCTGACCTACGAGCAGTACTTC.

The table lists this clonotype with a few counts. V usage is TRBV20-1 and J usage is TRBJ2-7; no clear D gene. Germline-derived CDR1 and CDR2 are DFQATT and SNEGSKA (reference sequence). CDR3 size: 12 residues. Trimming removed 0 bases from V and 10 bases from J, with 13 bases in between. The CDR3 here is CSAREAQESQYF. Written as DNA, the CDR3 is TGCAGTGCTAGAGAGGCCCAAGAGTCCCAGTACTTC.

The gene calls are TRBV9 and TRBJ2-7, with D possibly being TRBD1 or TRBD2 (5 bases each). The CDR3 is made up of 14 amino acids. The germline V and J ends were trimmed by 4 bases and 3 bases, with 14 bases remaining between them. Germline CDR1 reads SGDLS; CDR2 reads YYNGEE. DNA of the CDR3: TGTGCCAGCAGCACCGGGACCGCCATCTACGAGCAGTACTTC. It codes for CASSTGTAIYEQYF.

This clonotype was observed a single time. The chain is built from TRBV5-1 and TRBJ2-1, with a weak D call TRBD1 (5 bases). Looked up from germline, CDR1 is SGHRS and CDR2 is YFSETQ. Trimming took off 0 bases at V and 0 bases at J, with 13 bases between the two ends. The CDR3 loop spans 17 amino acids. The CDR3 DNA reads as TGCGCCAGCAGCTTGGGGGGCGCCCCTAGCTCCTACAATGAGCAGTTCTTC. Translated: CASSLGGAPSSYNEQFF.

The gene calls are TRBV12-3 or TRBV12-4 and TRBJ2-1; 8 bases match TRBD2. This CDR3 contains 14 residues. Trimming took 9 bases from V and 9 from J; bases not matched to a gene: 13. The CDR3 is CASLVSGRAGEQFF. As DNA, the CDR3 is TGTGCCAGTTTAGTGTCCGGGAGGGCCGGTGAGCAGTTCTTC.

Points on this clonotype: Compared with germline, one end of the junction differs, possibly owing to a read error. The chain recombines TRBV29-1 with TRBJ1-1; D unclear. Germline CDR1 reads SQVTM; CDR2 reads ANQGSEA. The CDR3 is 13 residues long. In DNA form, the CDR3 reads TGCAGCGGCAGTACAGATTACAACACTGGAGCTTTCTTT. Amino acids: CSGSTDYNTGAFF.

This clonotype was seen more than once but under ten times. The rearrangement joins TRBV20-1 to TRBJ2-3, with 14 bases identical to TRBD2. V was pared by 5 bases and J by 3 bases, with 4 bases of the junction left unmatched. The length of the CDR3 is 15 residues. Germline V gene lookup returns CDR1 DFQATT and CDR2 SNEGSKA (reference sequence). The CDR3, as DNA: TGCAGTGCTCAGACTAGCGGGGGGGCTACAGATACGCAGTATTTT. Residues: CSAQTSGGATDTQYF.

In the case of this clonotype: One junction end does not reproduce the germline sequence, and a read error may be involved. The V gene is TRBV12-3 or TRBV12-4, the J gene TRBJ1-1; perhaps TRBD1 as D (5 bases). The CDR3 runs to 14 residues. The CDR3 DNA follows: TGTGCCGGCAGGGTGACTGGGGGTGGCTCTGAGGCTTTCTTT. Protein sequence: CAGRVTGGGSEAFF.

This clonotype was picked up a small number of times. The chain uses TRBV10-3 and TRBJ2-7; 10 bases match TRBD1. The germline gives CDR1 ENHRY, CDR2 SYGVKD. With 0 bases clipped from V and 4 bases from J, the junction kept 6 bases outside the gene matches. The CDR3 extends over 16 amino acids. CDR3 residues: CAISESKGQGSYEQYF. In DNA, the CDR3 is TGTGCCATCAGTGAGTCAAAGGGACAGGGGTCGTACGAGCAGTACTTC.

The chain combines TRBV20-1 with TRBJ2-1, with 10 bases matching TRBD2. V lost 0 bases and J lost 5; bases outside the gene matches: 4. Germline CDR1 DFQATT, CDR2 SNEGSKA (reference sequence). The CDR3 length is 15 residues. In DNA, the CDR3 is TGCAGTGCTAGAGACCCTAGCGGGAGAGACAATGAGCAGTTCTTC. Its translation: CSARDPSGRDNEQFF.

This clonotype was detected only a few times. The chain employs TRBV10-3 and TRBJ2-7; D ambiguous. Germline V CDR1 and CDR2: ENHRY, SYGVKD. CDR3 length: 13 residues. Trimming removed 2 bases from V and 5 bases from J, with 10 bases in between. CDR3 nucleotides: TGTGCCATCAGTGAGGGGAATAGGGACGAGCAGTACTTC. This gives the protein CAISEGNRDEQYF.

This clonotype was detected only a few times. The V and J genes are TRBV29-1 and TRBJ2-7, with a weak D call TRBD2 (6 bases). The CDR3 loop spans 17 amino acids. Germline V gene sequence: CDR1 SQVTM, CDR2 ANQGSEA. V shed 4 bases and J shed 2 bases, with 24 bases lying between them. The CDR3 DNA follows: TGCAGCGTTGTGCGGGGCCACATAGGAGACAATACCTACGAGCAGTACTTC. Amino acids: CSVVRGHIGDNTYEQYF.

This clonotype was observed once. V usage is TRBV7-9 and J usage is TRBJ2-1; D not resolved. V was shortened by 1 base and J by 3 bases, with 10 bases between the two germline ends. The CDR3 totals 15 residues. Germline-derived CDR1 and CDR2 are SEHNR and FQNEAQ (reference sequence). This CDR3 reads CASSLDTIFYNEQFF. CDR3 DNA sequence: TGTGCCAGCAGCTTAGACACAATCTTCTACAATGAGCAGTTCTTC.